The next 29 T cell receptor beta chains were all read from a single sample in a study of human T cells and chemical hapten exposure (dated by TCRdb to the early 2020s). The receptor library was made with RACE. Instrument on record: NextSeq 500. TCRdb itself trimmed the public reads at Q25 with fastp, ran MiXCR and retained productive beta chains. Rows merge per CDR3 protein into single entries with the most common DNA and genes. This sample lists roughly 100,000 distinct CDR3 sequences; around 10% were detected once. The top ten clones comprise around 3.9% of the sample. The time point label on this specimen signifies: pre-sensitization, week 0. The treatment or condition label here, explained by the study, means: therapeutic diphenylcyclopropenone sensitization with weekly scalp DPC. This sample comprised whole blood, obtained in connection with sensitization to the hapten diphenylcyclopropenone (DPC). The receptors were gathered from a woman between 35 and 50 years old with alopecia areata. Some clones in this sample may be carry-over from other donors' samples.

The J gene is TRBJ2-1, the V gene TRBV18; no clear D. CDR3 length: 15 amino acids. V lost 0 bases to trimming and J lost 5 bases, with 11 bases between them. The germline CDR1 and CDR2 sequences are KGHSH and LQKENI. Here the CDR3 reads CASSPPNSFNNEQFF. Written as DNA, the CDR3 is TGTGCCAGCTCACCACCGAACAGTTTCAACAATGAGCAGTTCTTC. The entire variable domain, with the rest obtained from reference TRBV18 and TRBJ2-1, is as follows: NAGVMQNPRHLVRRRGQEARLRCSPMKGHSHVYWYRQLPEEGLKFMVYLQKENIIDESGMPKERFSAEFPKEGPSILRIQQVVRGDSAAYFCASSPPNSFNNEQFFGPGTRLTVL.

This clonotype came up many times. V is TRBV10-2 and J is TRBJ1-2; possible D gene TRBD1, 6 bases. Germline values: CDR1 WSHSY, CDR2 SAAADI. This CDR3 has 13 amino acids. Trimming stripped 5 bases from V and 6 bases from J, with 13 bases between. The CDR3, as DNA: TGCGCCAGCAGTTCCCGCGGGGGCGATGGCTACACCTTC. This sequence encodes CASSSRGGDGYTF.

This sequence joins TRBV5-5 and TRBJ2-6; D call uncertain. Germline assignment: CDR1 SGHKS and CDR2 YYEKEE (reference sequence). Trimming pared 9 bases from V and 0 bases from J, leaving 4 bases between. CDR3 length: 12 amino acids. The CDR3 DNA is TGTGCCACCGACTCTGGGGCCAACGTCCTGACTTTC. It translates to CATDSGANVLTF.

CDR3 DNA: TGTGCCAGCGAAGGGGGGGAAAGTGGAGATACGCAGTATTTT. Encoded protein: CASEGGESGDTQYF. V is TRBV25-1 and J is TRBJ2-3; tentative D call: TRBD2 (7 bases). Between the trimmed V and J ends, which lost 8 bases and 5 bases, there was a span of 17 bases. This CDR3 is built from 14 residues. The germline CDR1 and CDR2 sequences are MGHDK and SYGVNS.

V usage is TRBV6-2 or TRBV6-3 and J usage is TRBJ2-3; no definite D call. V was trimmed by 6 bases and J by 3 bases, leaving 10 bases between them. Germline CDR1 reads MNHEY; CDR2 reads SVGEGT. CDR3 size: 13 residues. Written as DNA, the CDR3 is TGTGCCAGCAGCGGAACAGTGACAGATACGCAGTATTTT. The encoded protein is CASSGTVTDTQYF.

This clonotype was seen many times. This sequence joins TRBV7-6 and TRBJ2-7; 12 nucleotides agree with TRBD2. Trimming removed 5 bases from V and 2 bases from J; junction bases left unmatched: 16. Germline V gene sequence: CDR1 SGHVS, CDR2 FNYEAQ. The CDR3 totals 19 residues. The CDR3 DNA sequence: TGTGCCAGCAGCCTGCTTACGTTCCCTAGCGGGGGGGAAACCTACGAGCAGTACTTC. Its protein product is CASSLLTFPSGGETYEQYF.

This clonotype turned up a few times. The gene calls are TRBV6-2 or TRBV6-3 and TRBJ2-7; 7 bases line up with TRBD1. The CDR3 is 15 amino acids. After removal of 7 bases from V and 1 base from J, the junction contained 10 bases not matched to a gene. Germline V gene lookup returns CDR1 MNHEY and CDR2 SVGEGT. CDR3: CASTSDRALSYEQYF. CDR3 in DNA: TGTGCCAGCACCAGTGACAGGGCATTGTCCTACGAGCAGTACTTC.

The V call is TRBV7-2, the J call TRBJ2-5, with D perhaps matching TRBD2 (5 bases). Germline CDR1 is SGHTA and CDR2 is FQGNSA. Trimming took 7 bases from V and 4 from J, leaving 10 bases between them. There are 12 residues in the CDR3. The CDR3 loop is CASNRGSETQYF. The CDR3 region has the DNA TGTGCCAGCAACCGGGGTTCAGAGACCCAGTACTTC.

This clonotype occurred a few times. The CDR3 loop is CASREQGITGELFF. The CDR3 DNA follows: TGTGCCAGCAGGGAACAGGGAATCACCGGGGAGCTGTTTTTT. The chain is built from TRBV12-3 or TRBV12-4 and TRBJ2-2; possibly TRBD1 for D (6 bases). CDR3 length: 14 amino acids. Trimming shortened V by 6 bases and J by 4 bases, and 12 bases separated the two germline ends.

A few counts support this clonotype. The chain recombines TRBV20-1 with TRBJ1-2; possibly TRBD1 for D (5 bases). The germline CDR1 and CDR2 sequences are DFQATT and SNEGSKA (reference sequence). This CDR3 comprises 12 residues. V dropped 3 bases and J dropped 8 bases, with 13 bases sitting between them. CDR3: CSARGEAPGYTF. CDR3 nucleotide sequence: TGCAGTGCTAGGGGGGAAGCGCCCGGCTACACCTTC.

The table lists this clonotype with a few counts. The chain uses TRBV5-1 and TRBJ2-7, with 8 nucleotides matching TRBD1. CDR1 is SGHRS, CDR2 YFSETQ, per germline. The CDR3 spans 13 residues. After removal of 5 bases from V and 2 bases from J, the junction contained 3 bases not matched to a gene. CDR3 coding DNA: TGCGCCAGCAGGGGACAGGACGCCTACGAGCAGTACTTC. Translated: CASRGQDAYEQYF.

This clonotype was counted many times. The V gene is TRBV7-9, the J gene TRBJ2-7; 9 bases are a match to TRBD1. V lost 4 bases and J lost 3; bases outside the gene matches: 4. The CDR3 loop spans 14 amino acids. The germline gives CDR1 SEHNR, CDR2 FQNEAQ (reference sequence). The CDR3 here is CASSYGTGFYEQYF. CDR3 in DNA: TGTGCCAGCAGCTATGGGACAGGGTTCTACGAGCAGTACTTC.

V usage is TRBV6-5 and J usage is TRBJ1-1; possible D gene TRBD1, 6 bases. Per germline, CDR1 MNHEY and CDR2 SVGAGI. The V end lost 2 bases, the J end lost 5 bases, and 12 bases lay between the germline ends. There are 14 residues in the CDR3. In nucleotides, the CDR3 is TGTGCCAGCAGTTACGGAGGGGGGGTTACTGAAGCTTTCTTT. This gives the protein CASSYGGGVTEAFF.

The chain employs TRBV12-3 or TRBV12-4 and TRBJ1-3; the match to TRBD1 covers 7 bases. The CDR3 runs to 16 residues. Losses at the gene ends were 5 bases for V and 0 bases for J; bases not matched to a gene: 7. CDR3 loop: CASSRTGLLSGNTIYF. CDR3 nucleotide sequence: TGTGCCAGCAGTCGGACAGGCTTACTCTCTGGAAACACCATATATTTT.

The table lists this clonotype with many counts. This chain connects TRBV27 to TRBJ2-7, with a weak D call TRBD2 (6 bases). CDR1 is MNHEY, CDR2 SMNVEV, per germline (reference sequence). The V gene lost 1 base and the J gene lost 6 bases, with 7 bases spanning the gap. The CDR3 totals 12 residues. CDR3 in amino acids: CASSLWGGEQYF. CDR3 DNA sequence: TGTGCCAGCAGTTTATGGGGAGGCGAGCAGTACTTC.

Only a few counts were recorded for this clonotype. The chain links TRBV7-2 to TRBJ2-3, with no clear D. The CDR3 extends over 14 amino acids. Trimming removed 5 bases at V and 0 bases at J, with 9 bases between. Germline loops: CDR1 SGHTA, CDR2 FQGNSA. CDR3 coding DNA: TGTGCCAGCAGCCCACAGCTCAGCACAGATACGCAGTATTTT. Its translation: CASSPQLSTDTQYF.

V is TRBV4-1 and J is TRBJ1-1, with D uncertain. The CDR3 loop spans 16 amino acids. V was trimmed by 3 bases and J by 0 bases, leaving 14 bases between them. Germline CDR1 is MGHRA and CDR2 is YSYEKL. CDR3 in DNA: TGCGCCAGCAGCCAGGTGGGCGCAACACTGAACACTGAAGCTTTCTTT. Residues: CASSQVGATLNTEAFF.

The J gene is TRBJ2-1, the V gene TRBV4-3; 10 bases align to TRBD2. The V segment lost 7 bases and the J segment 5 bases; nucleotides outside the gene matches: 8. Germline lookup yields CDR1 LGHNA and CDR2 YSLEER. The CDR3 extends over 15 amino acids. The CDR3 here is CASIPLAGGNNEQFF. For the CDR3, the DNA is TGCGCCAGCATCCCTTTAGCGGGGGGCAACAATGAGCAGTTCTTC.

V is TRBV7-8 and J is TRBJ1-2; 7 bases agree with TRBD1. Germline V gives CDR1 SGHVS, CDR2 FQNEAQ. V was clipped by 5 bases and J by 4 bases; unmatched bases: 7. CDR3 size: 14 residues. DNA of the CDR3: TGTGCCAGCAGCAGACAGGGTCTAGGCTATGGCTACACCTTC. Translated: CASSRQGLGYGYTF.

This clonotype was found once. One end of the junction fails to match germline, which may point to a read error. The chain recombines TRBV7-7 with TRBJ1-5; tentative D call: TRBD1 (6 bases). The length of the CDR3 is 15 residues. The V gene's germline CDR1 is SSHAT and CDR2 FNYEAQ (reference sequence). CDR3 in amino acids: CASSLRTDSNQPQHF. The CDR3 DNA follows: TGTGCTAGCAGCTTAAGGACAGATAGCAATCAGCCCCAGCATTTT.

Of note for this clonotype: This may come from a read error, since a much larger clone is one base off. The V and J genes are TRBV5-6 and TRBJ1-1; D is undetermined. Germline V gives CDR1 SGHDT, CDR2 YYEEEE. CDR3 length: 15 amino acids. Trimming took off 0 bases at V and 1 base at J, with 10 bases between the two ends. In nucleotides, the CDR3 is TGTGCCAGCAGCTTGGAGGGTATCCAGAACACTGAAGCTTTCTTT. Amino acids: CASSLEGIQNTEAFF.

This clonotype was counted a single time. The chain couples TRBV28 to TRBJ2-4, with D maybe TRBD2 (5 bases). This CDR3 is built from 13 residues. V was shortened by 4 bases and J by 5 bases, with 9 bases between the two germline ends. Germline V gives CDR1 MDHEN, CDR2 SYDVKM. In DNA, the CDR3 is TGTGCCAGCAGTTACGGTAGCGAAAACATTCAGTACTTC. It yields the protein CASSYGSENIQYF.

This chain's CDR3 is CASNVGGASTDTQYF. CDR3 nucleotides: TGTGCCAGCAACGTAGGGGGGGCTAGCACAGATACGCAGTATTTT. The rearrangement uses TRBV7-2 and TRBJ2-3; maybe TRBD2 (7 bases). Germline V gene data show CDR1 as SGHTA and CDR2 as FQGNSA. The V and J ends lost 7 bases and 0 bases respectively, with 14 bases between them. This CDR3 has 15 amino acids. The full variable domain, in which reference TRBV7-2 and TRBJ2-3 provide the parts outside the CDR3, is GAGVSQSPSNKVTEKGKDVELRCDPISGHTALYWYRQSLGQGLEFLIYFQGNSAPDKSGLPSDRFSAERTGGSVSTLTIQRTQQEDSAVYLCASNVGGASTDTQYFGPGTRLTVL.

This clonotype was counted at least ten times. V gene TRBV6-6 combines with J gene TRBJ1-5; TRBD1 is a possible D gene (6 bases). The CDR3 sequence is 17 residues long. Deletions cut 2 bases from V and 4 bases from J, with 18 bases between. The germline V gene encodes CDR1 MNHNY and CDR2 SVGAGI (reference sequence). In nucleotides, the CDR3 is TGTGCCAGCAGTTACCCTGCCCCAGTGGGACAAAATCAGCCCCAGCATTTT. Its protein is CASSYPAPVGQNQPQHF.

This clonotype has at least ten counts. The chain is built from TRBV20-1 and TRBJ2-7; 9 bases map to TRBD1. The CDR3 spans 14 residues. Losses at the gene ends were 6 bases for V and 3 bases for J; bases not matched to a gene: 9. CDR1 and CDR2 (germline): DFQATT, SNEGSKA (reference sequence). CDR3 DNA: TGCAGTGCCGCCCGCGGACAGGGGAGCTACGAGCAGTACTTC. This sequence encodes CSAARGQGSYEQYF.

The table lists this clonotype with many counts. The rearrangement joins TRBV6-5 to TRBJ2-3; TRBD2 aligns across 9 bases. Trimming at V came to 6 bases and at J to 1 base, leaving 17 bases not matched to a gene. Germline V lookup: CDR1 MNHEY, CDR2 SVGAGI. The length of the CDR3 is 19 residues. This chain's CDR3 is CASSRRGAGGTRRTDTQYF. Here the CDR3 DNA reads TGTGCCAGCAGCCGTCGAGGAGCGGGGGGCACCCGTCGCACAGATACGCAGTATTTT.

Concerning this clonotype: A much larger clonotype is one base distant, so this may be a read error. The chain carries TRBV27 and TRBJ1-6; the D is unclear. The CDR3 sequence is 16 residues long. Germline V gives CDR1 MNHEY, CDR2 SMNVEV (reference sequence). The CDR3 here is CASSLGRHLLNSPPHF. CDR3 DNA sequence: TGTGCCAGCAGTTTAGGTCGACATTTGCTCAATTCACCCCCCCACTTT.

This clonotype came up a few times. The V gene is TRBV7-2, the J gene TRBJ2-4, with 9 bases identical to TRBD2. The CDR3 covers 17 residues. V lost 4 bases to trimming and J lost 1 base; unmatched junction nucleotides: 8. Germline CDR1 reads SGHTA; CDR2 reads FQGNSA. The CDR3 DNA reads as TGTGCCAGCAGCTCCGGTAGCGGGGGAACGGCCAAAAACATTCAGTACTTC. Its protein product is CASSSGSGGTAKNIQYF. Combining the CDR3 with reference TRBV7-2 and TRBJ2-4 gives the whole variable domain GAGVSQSPSNKVTEKGKDVELRCDPISGHTALYWYRQSLGQGLEFLIYFQGNSAPDKSGLPSDRFSAERTGGSVSTLTIQRTQQEDSAVYLCASSSGSGGTAKNIQYFGAGTRLSVL.

In the case of this clonotype: A junction boundary mismatches the germline segment, possibly from a read error. The rearrangement joins TRBV11-2 to TRBJ2-3; no firm D call. The CDR3 sequence is 13 residues long. CDR1 and CDR2 from the germline V gene are SGHAT and FQNNGV. CDR3 nucleotide sequence: TGTGCCAGCAGCTTAGTCGACACCAATACGCTGTATTTT. This sequence encodes CASSLVDTNTLYF.